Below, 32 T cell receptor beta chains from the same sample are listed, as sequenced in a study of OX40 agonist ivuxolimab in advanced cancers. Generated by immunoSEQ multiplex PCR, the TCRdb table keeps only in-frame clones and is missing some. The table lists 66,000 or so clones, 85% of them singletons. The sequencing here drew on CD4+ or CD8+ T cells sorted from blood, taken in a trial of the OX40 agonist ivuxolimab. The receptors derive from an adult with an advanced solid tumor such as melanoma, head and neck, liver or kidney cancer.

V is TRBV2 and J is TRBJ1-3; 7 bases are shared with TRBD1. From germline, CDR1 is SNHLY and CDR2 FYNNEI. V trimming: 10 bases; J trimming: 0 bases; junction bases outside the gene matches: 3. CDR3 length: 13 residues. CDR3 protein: CAKGQSSGNTIYF. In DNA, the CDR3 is TGTGCCAAGGGACAGAGCTCTGGAAACACCATATATTTT.

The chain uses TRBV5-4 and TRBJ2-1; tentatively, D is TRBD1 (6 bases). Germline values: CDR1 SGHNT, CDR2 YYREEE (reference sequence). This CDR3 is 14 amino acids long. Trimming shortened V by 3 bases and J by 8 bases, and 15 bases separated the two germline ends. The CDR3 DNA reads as TGTGCCAGCAGCTATGGGACATTCTTTGATGAGCAGTTCTTC. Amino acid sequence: CASSYGTFFDEQFF. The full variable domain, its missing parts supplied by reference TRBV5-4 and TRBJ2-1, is ETGVTQSPTHLIKTRGQQVTLRCSSQSGHNTVSWYQQALGQGPQFIFQYYREEENGRGNFPPRFSGLQFPNYSSELNVNALELDDSALYLCASSYGTFFDEQFFGPGTRLTVL.

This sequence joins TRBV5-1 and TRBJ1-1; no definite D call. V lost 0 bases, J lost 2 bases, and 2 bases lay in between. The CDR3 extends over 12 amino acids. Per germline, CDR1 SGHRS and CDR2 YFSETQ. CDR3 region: CASSLVNTEAFF. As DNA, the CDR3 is TGCGCCAGCAGCTTGGTCAACACTGAAGCTTTCTTT.

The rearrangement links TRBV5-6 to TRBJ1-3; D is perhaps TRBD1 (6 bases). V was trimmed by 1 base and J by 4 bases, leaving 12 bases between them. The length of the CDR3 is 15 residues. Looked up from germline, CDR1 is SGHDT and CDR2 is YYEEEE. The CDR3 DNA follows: TGTGCCAGCAGCTTGTCGGGGGCGCCGGGAAACACCATATATTTT. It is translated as CASSLSGAPGNTIYF.

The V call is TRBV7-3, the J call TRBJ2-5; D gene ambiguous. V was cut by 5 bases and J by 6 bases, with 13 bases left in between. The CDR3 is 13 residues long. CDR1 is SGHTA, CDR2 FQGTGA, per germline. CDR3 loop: CASSPGSGKTQYF. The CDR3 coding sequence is TGTGCCAGCAGCCCCGGGTCCGGAAAGACCCAGTACTTC.

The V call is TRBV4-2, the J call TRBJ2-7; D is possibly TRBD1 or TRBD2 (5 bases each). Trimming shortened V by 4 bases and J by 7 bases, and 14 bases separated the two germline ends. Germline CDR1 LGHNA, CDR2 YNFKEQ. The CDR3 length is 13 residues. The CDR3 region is CASSPPGTSEQYF. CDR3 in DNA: TGTGCCAGCAGCCCCCCTGGGACCTCAGAGCAGTACTTC.

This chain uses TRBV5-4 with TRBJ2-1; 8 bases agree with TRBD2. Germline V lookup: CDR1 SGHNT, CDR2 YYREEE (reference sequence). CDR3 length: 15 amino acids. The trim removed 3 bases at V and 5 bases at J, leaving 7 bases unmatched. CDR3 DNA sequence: TGTGCCAGCAGCTCGAAGGCGGGGGGTCACAATGAGCAGTTCTTC. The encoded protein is CASSSKAGGHNEQFF.

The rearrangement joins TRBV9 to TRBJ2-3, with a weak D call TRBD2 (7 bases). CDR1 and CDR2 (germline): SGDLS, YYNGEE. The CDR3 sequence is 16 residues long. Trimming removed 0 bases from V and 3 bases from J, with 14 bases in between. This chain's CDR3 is CASSVGVGGRTDTQYF. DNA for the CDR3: TGTGCCAGCAGCGTAGGGGTCGGGGGGCGAACAGATACGCAGTATTTT.

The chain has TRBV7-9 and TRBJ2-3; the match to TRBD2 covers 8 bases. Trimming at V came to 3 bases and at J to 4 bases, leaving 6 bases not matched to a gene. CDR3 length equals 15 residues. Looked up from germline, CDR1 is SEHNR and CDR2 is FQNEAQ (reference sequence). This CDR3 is CASSFRGGSADTQYF. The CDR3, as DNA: TGTGCCAGCAGCTTCCGGGGGGGGAGCGCAGATACGCAGTATTTT.

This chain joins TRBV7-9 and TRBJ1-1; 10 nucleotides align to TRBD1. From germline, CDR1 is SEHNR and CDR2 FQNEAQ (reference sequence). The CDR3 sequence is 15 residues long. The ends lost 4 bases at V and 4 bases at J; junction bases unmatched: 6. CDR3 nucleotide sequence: TGTGCCAGCAGCTCCCGGACAGGGGGGCGCACTGAAGCTTTCTTT. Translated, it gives CASSSRTGGRTEAFF.

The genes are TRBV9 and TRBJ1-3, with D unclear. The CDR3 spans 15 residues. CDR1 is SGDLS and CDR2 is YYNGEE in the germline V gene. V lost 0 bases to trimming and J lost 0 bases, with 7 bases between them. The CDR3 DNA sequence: TGTGCCAGCAGCGTAGAGGACCACTCTGGAAACACCATATATTTT. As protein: CASSVEDHSGNTIYF.

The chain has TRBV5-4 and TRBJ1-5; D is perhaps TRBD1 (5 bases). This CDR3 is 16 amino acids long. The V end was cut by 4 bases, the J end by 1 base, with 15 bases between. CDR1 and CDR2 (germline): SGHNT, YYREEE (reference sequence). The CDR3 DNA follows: TGTGCCAGCAGCGTGGGGGGGAGGGGCAGCAATCAGCCCCAGCATTTT. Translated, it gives CASSVGGRGSNQPQHF. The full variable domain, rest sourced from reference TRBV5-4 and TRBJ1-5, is ETGVTQSPTHLIKTRGQQVTLRCSSQSGHNTVSWYQQALGQGPQFIFQYYREEENGRGNFPPRFSGLQFPNYSSELNVNALELDDSALYLCASSVGGRGSNQPQHFGDGTRLSIL.

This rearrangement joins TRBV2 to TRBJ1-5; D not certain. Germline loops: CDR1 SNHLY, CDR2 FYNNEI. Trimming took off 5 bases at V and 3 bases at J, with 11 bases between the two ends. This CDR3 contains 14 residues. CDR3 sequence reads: CASSRGGFNQPQHF. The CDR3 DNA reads TGTGCCAGCAGTCGAGGTGGGTTCAATCAGCCCCAGCATTTT.

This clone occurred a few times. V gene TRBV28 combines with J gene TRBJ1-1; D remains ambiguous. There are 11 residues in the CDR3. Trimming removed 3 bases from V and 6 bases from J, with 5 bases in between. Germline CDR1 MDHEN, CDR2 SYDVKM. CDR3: CASSLVAEAFF. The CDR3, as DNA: TGTGCCAGCAGTTTGGTTGCTGAAGCTTTCTTT. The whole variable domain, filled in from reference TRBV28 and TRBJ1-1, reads DVKVTQSSRYLVKRTGEKVFLECVQDMDHENMFWYRQDPGLGLRLIYFSYDVKMKEKGDIPEGYSVSREKKERFSLILESASTNQTSMYLCASSLVAEAFFGQGTRLTVV.

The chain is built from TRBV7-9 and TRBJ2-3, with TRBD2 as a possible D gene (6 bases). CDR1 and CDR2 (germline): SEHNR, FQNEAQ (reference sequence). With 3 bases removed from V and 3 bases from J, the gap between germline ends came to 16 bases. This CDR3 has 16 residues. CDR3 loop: CASSFLVGGPTDTQYF. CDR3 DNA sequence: TGTGCCAGCAGCTTTCTGGTGGGAGGCCCTACAGATACGCAGTATTTT.

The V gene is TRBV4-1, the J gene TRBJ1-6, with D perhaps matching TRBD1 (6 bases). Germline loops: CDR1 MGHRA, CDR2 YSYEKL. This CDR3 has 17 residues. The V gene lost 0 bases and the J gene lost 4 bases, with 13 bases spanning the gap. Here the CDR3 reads CASSQDSDRLYNSPLHF. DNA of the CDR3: TGCGCCAGCAGCCAAGATTCAGACAGGCTGTATAATTCACCCCTCCACTTT.

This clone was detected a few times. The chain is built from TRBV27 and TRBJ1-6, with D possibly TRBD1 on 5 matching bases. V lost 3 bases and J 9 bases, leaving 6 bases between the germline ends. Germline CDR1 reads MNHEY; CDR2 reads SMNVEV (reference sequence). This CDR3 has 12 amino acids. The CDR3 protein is CASSFRGSPLHF. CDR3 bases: TGTGCCAGCAGTTTTAGGGGTTCACCCCTCCACTTT.

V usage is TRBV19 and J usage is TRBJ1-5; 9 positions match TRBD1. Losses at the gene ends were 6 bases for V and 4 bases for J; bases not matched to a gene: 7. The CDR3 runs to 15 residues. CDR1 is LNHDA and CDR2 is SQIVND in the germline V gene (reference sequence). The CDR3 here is CASRATGGRNQPQHF. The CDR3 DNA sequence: TGTGCCAGTAGGGCGACAGGGGGAAGGAATCAGCCCCAGCATTTT.

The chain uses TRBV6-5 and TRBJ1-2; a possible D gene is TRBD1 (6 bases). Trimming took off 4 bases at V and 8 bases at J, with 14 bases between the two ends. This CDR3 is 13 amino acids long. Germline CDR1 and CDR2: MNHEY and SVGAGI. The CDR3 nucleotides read TGTGCCAGCAGTTTAAGGGCAGGGGACGGCTACACCTTC. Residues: CASSLRAGDGYTF.

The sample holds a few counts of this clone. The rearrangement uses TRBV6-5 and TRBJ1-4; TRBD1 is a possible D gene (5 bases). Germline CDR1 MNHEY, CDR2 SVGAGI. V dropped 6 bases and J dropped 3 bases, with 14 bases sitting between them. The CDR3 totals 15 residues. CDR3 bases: TGTGCCAGCAGCCCGTGGGACCGGGCTAATGAAAAACTGTTTTTT. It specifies CASSPWDRANEKLFF.

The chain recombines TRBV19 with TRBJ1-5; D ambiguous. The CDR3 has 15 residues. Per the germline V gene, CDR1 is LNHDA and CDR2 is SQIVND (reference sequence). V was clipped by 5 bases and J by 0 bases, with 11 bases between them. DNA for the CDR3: TGTGCCAGTAGTTTAGTGCAGTTTAGCAATCAGCCCCAGCATTTT. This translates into CASSLVQFSNQPQHF.

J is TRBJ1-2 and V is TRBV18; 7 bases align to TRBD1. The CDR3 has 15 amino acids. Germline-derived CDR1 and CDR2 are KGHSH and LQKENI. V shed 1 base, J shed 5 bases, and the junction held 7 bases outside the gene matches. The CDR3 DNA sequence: TGTGCCAGCTCACCACAGACAGGGAGTGAGTATGGCTACACCTTC. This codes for CASSPQTGSEYGYTF.

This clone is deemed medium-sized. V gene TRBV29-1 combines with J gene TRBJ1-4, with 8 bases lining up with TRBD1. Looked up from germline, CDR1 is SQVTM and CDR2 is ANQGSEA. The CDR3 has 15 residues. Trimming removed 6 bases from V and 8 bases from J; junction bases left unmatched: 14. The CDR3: CSVEQDRGRSEKLFF. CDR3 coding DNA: TGCAGCGTGGAGCAAGACAGGGGACGAAGCGAAAAACTGTTTTTT. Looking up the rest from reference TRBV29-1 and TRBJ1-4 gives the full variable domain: SAVISQKPSRDICQRGTSLTIQCQVDSQVTMMFWYRQQPGQSLTLIATANQGSEATYESGFVIDKFPISRPNLTFSTLTVSNMSPEDSSIYLCSVEQDRGRSEKLFFGSGTQLSVL.

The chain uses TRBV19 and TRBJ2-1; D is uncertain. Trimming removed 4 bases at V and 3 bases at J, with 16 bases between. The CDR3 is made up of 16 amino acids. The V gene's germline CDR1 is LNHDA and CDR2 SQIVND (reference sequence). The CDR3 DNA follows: TGTGCCAGTAGTACCCTCTCAAGCGTGAACTACAATGAGCAGTTCTTC. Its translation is CASSTLSSVNYNEQFF.

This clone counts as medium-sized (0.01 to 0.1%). The DNA for the CDR3 is TGTGCCAGTAGGGTTGCGGGACAGGGGAGAGCTGAAGCTTTCTTT. Protein: CASRVAGQGRAEAFF. This chain joins TRBV19 and TRBJ1-1, with 10 bases lining up with TRBD1. Germline values: CDR1 LNHDA, CDR2 SQIVND (reference sequence). The CDR3 is 15 residues long. Trimming removed 6 bases from V and 6 bases from J; junction bases left unmatched: 10.

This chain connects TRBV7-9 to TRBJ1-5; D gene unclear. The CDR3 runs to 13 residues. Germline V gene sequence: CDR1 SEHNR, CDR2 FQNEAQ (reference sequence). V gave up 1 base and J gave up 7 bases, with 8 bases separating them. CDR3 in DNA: TGTGCCAGCAGCTTAGGTCTGGGACAGCCCCAGCATTTT. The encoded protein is CASSLGLGQPQHF.

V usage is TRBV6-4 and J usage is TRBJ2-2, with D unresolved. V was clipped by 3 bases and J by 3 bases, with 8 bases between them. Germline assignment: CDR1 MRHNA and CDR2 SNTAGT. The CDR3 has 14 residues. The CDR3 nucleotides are TGTGCCAGCAGTGAAGAGGTCTACACCGGGGAGCTGTTTTTT. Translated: CASSEEVYTGELFF.

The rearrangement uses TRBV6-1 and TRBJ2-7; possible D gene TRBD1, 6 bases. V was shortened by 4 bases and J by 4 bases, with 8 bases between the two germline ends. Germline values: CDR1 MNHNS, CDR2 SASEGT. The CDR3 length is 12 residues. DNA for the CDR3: TGTGCCAGCAGTGTACAGGGATACGAGCAGTACTTC. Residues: CASSVQGYEQYF.

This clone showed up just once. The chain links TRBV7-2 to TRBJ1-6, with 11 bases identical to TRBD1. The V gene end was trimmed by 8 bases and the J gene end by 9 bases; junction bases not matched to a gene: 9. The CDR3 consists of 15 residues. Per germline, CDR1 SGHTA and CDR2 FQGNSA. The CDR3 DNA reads TGTGCCAGCGATTTCCGGGACAGGGGGGGTTCACCCCTCCACTTT. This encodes CASDFRDRGGSPLHF.

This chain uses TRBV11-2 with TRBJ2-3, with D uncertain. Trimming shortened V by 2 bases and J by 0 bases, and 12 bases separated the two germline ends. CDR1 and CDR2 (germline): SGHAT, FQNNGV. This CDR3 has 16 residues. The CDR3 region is CASSLLRQRSTDTQYF. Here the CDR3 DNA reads TGTGCCAGCAGCTTACTGCGCCAGAGGAGCACAGATACGCAGTATTTT.

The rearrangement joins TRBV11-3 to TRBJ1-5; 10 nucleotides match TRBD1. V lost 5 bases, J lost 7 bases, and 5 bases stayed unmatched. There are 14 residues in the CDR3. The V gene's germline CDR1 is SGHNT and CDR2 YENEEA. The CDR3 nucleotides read TGTGCCAGCAGCCTTGGACAGGGGGGACAGCCCCAGCATTTT. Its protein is CASSLGQGGQPQHF.

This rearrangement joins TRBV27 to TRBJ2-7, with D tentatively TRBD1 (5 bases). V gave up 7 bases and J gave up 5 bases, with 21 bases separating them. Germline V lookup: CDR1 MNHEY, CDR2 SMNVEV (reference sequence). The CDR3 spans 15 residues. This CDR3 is CASTDTFSGIDEQYF. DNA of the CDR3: TGTGCCAGCACCGATACCTTCTCAGGGATCGACGAGCAGTACTTC.